The 12 T cell receptor beta chains listed next were all sequenced from one sample in a study of blood T cells in healthy people across ages. With a J-beta primer mix and a sample-barcoded 5' primer, a second PCR ran about 7 to 11 cycles. TCRdb re-analysed the 5' RACE reads in MiXCR, keeping a single row per CDR3 protein. The sample lists roughly 1.6 million distinct CDR3 sequences, 34% seen once, with approximately 10% in the top ten. What was sequenced was blood. These receptors were taken from a woman under 40 in good health.

The DNA of the CDR3 is TGCGCCAGCAGCCCCGGAACTAGCGGGAGGGCGTCCAATGAGCAGTTCTTC. Translated: CASSPGTSGRASNEQFF. The V and J genes are TRBV5-1 and TRBJ2-1; 13 nucleotides agree with TRBD2. The CDR3 runs 17 residues. V was pared by 4 bases and J by 6 bases, with 10 bases of the junction left unmatched. Germline assignment: CDR1 SGHRS and CDR2 YFSETQ.

This clonotype occurred many times. The rearrangement uses TRBV2 and TRBJ2-1; D gene ambiguous. Looked up from germline, CDR1 is SNHLY and CDR2 is FYNNEI. The CDR3 loop spans 10 amino acids. Trimming took off 3 bases at V and 6 bases at J, with 0 bases between the two ends. CDR3 sequence reads: CASSDNEQFF. The CDR3 coding sequence is TGTGCCAGCAGTGACAATGAGCAGTTCTTC.

The table lists this clonotype with many counts. The chain has TRBV6-5 and TRBJ2-5, with 7 bases that match TRBD2. The germline V gene encodes CDR1 MNHEY and CDR2 SVGAGI. Trimming took 4 bases from V and 5 from J; bases not matched to a gene: 7. There are 14 residues in the CDR3. The CDR3 DNA sequence: TGTGCCAGCAGTTGGGGGACTAATCAGGAGACCCAGTACTTC. The encoded protein is CASSWGTNQETQYF.

In the case of this clonotype: The germline gene is not matched at one end of the junction; a read error may be the cause. The V and J genes are TRBV7-3 and TRBJ2-1, with 7 bases identical to TRBD1. CDR3 length equals 15 residues. The germline CDR1 and CDR2 sequences are SGHTA and FQGTGA. Here the CDR3 reads CASSVTGVPYNEQFF. DNA of the CDR3: TGTGCCAGCAGCGTAACAGGGGTCCCCTACAATGAGCAGTTCTTC.

About this clonotype itself: Sequence at one end of the junction differs from germline and may be a read error. V usage is TRBV27 and J usage is TRBJ2-2; tentative D call: TRBD2 (6 bases). Per germline, CDR1 MNHEY and CDR2 SMNVEV (reference sequence). The CDR3 loop spans 13 amino acids. The CDR3 loop reads CASSWGSGGERFF. The CDR3 DNA reads as TGTGCCAGCAGTTGGGGGTCTGGCGGGGAGCGGTTTTTT.

The rearrangement joins TRBV30 to TRBJ1-2; D gene uncertain. Germline V lookup: CDR1 GTSNPN, CDR2 SVGIG (reference sequence). The ends were cut back, 5 bases at V and 3 bases at J, with 4 bases in the middle. The CDR3 loop spans 10 amino acids. The CDR3 DNA reads TGTGCCTGGGGGGACTATGGCTACACCTTC. Translated: CAWGDYGYTF.

This clonotype appeared many times. The chain recombines TRBV6-5 with TRBJ2-7; 8 positions agree with TRBD1. The CDR3 spans 14 residues. CDR1 and CDR2 from the germline V gene are MNHEY and SVGAGI. The ends lost 5 bases at V and 2 bases at J; junction bases unmatched: 5. The CDR3 here is CASSHRDRTYEQYF. CDR3 DNA sequence: TGTGCCAGCAGTCACCGGGACAGGACCTACGAGCAGTACTTC.

The CDR3 DNA is TGTGCCAGCAGCCGGGGGCAGGGGGCTCACACTGAAGCTTTCTTT. This encodes CASSRGQGAHTEAFF. The J gene is TRBJ1-1, the V gene TRBV4-2; the match to TRBD1 covers 8 bases. Germline V lookup: CDR1 LGHNA, CDR2 YNFKEQ. J lost 3 bases, V lost 4 bases, and 7 bases had no gene match. The CDR3 has 15 amino acids.

This clonotype was picked up a small number of times. Here the CDR3 reads CASTYGGASNQPQHF. CDR3 DNA: TGTGCCAGCACCTACGGGGGGGCTAGCAATCAGCCCCAGCATTTT. The rearrangement links TRBV6-6 to TRBJ1-5; D is perhaps TRBD1 (6 bases). The CDR3 is 15 residues long. CDR1 MNHNY and CDR2 SVGAGI come from the germline V gene (reference sequence). V gave up 7 bases and J gave up 0 bases, with 13 bases separating them.

This clonotype has only a few counts. The chain employs TRBV7-2 and TRBJ2-7, with D possibly being TRBD2 (7 bases). Per the germline V gene, CDR1 is SGHTA and CDR2 is FQGNSA. V was trimmed by 4 bases and J by 6 bases, leaving 19 bases between them. The CDR3 contains 15 residues. In DNA, the CDR3 is TGTGCCAGCAGCTCCTGGGGGGGCGGGAACGGCGAGCAGTACTTC. As protein: CASSSWGGGNGEQYF. The variable domain in full, completed from reference TRBV7-2 and TRBJ2-7, reads GAGVSQSPSNKVTEKGKDVELRCDPISGHTALYWYRQSLGQGLEFLIYFQGNSAPDKSGLPSDRFSAERTGGSVSTLTIQRTQQEDSAVYLCASSSWGGGNGEQYFGPGTRLTVT.

This clonotype has more than one count but fewer than ten. The CDR3 region is CASSRPFDTQYF. Here the CDR3 DNA reads TGTGCCAGCAGTCGGCCGTTCGATACGCAGTATTTT. The rearrangement links TRBV5-6 to TRBJ2-3; D is undetermined. The CDR3 spans 12 residues. V dropped 5 bases and J dropped 6 bases, with 10 bases sitting between them. CDR1 SGHDT and CDR2 YYEEEE come from the germline V gene.

This chain uses TRBV20-1 with TRBJ2-3, with TRBD1 as a possible D gene (5 bases). Germline V gene lookup returns CDR1 DFQATT and CDR2 SNEGSKA (reference sequence). Between the trimmed V and J ends, which lost 8 bases and 0 bases, there was a span of 15 bases. This CDR3 spans 14 amino acids. The CDR3 coding sequence is TGCAGTTCGAAATCAAGGGGTAGCACAGATACGCAGTATTTT. Translated: CSSKSRGSTDTQYF.